The 11 T cell receptor beta chains below were found in one sample sequenced in a study of cytotoxic CD8 clonotypes in ibrutinib-treated CLL. Method: immunoSEQ multiplex PCR; TCRdb's copy keeps in-frame clones and lacks some. Of 250,000 to 350,000 clones listed, about 72% were seen once; the top ten hold about 6%. The specimen was PBMCs, collected at disease progression, from a patient treated with ibrutinib. The receptors were gathered from a human donor with chronic lymphocytic leukemia.

J is TRBJ1-2 and V is TRBV10-1; D possibly corresponds to TRBD1 (6 bases). The CDR3 runs 17 residues. V lost 4 bases and J lost 1, with 19 bases in between. Per germline, CDR1 WNHNN and CDR2 SYGVQD (reference sequence). DNA of the CDR3: TGCGCCAGCAGTGTCTTCCGCCGGGGGGGCCTTAACTATGGCTACACCTTC. This gives the protein CASSVFRRGGLNYGYTF.

This clone was observed a single time. This sequence joins TRBV5-4 and TRBJ2-5; the D is unclear. Germline values: CDR1 SGHNT, CDR2 YYREEE (reference sequence). V was shortened by 2 bases and J by 4 bases, with 6 bases between the two germline ends. This CDR3 contains 12 residues. The CDR3: CASSFRGETQYF. The CDR3 coding sequence is TGTGCCAGCAGCTTTCGCGGAGAGACCCAGTACTTC.

The rearrangement uses TRBV27 and TRBJ2-2; D unclear. Trimming stripped 2 bases from V and 3 bases from J, with 7 bases between. CDR3 length equals 14 residues. Germline CDR1 is MNHEY and CDR2 is SMNVEV (reference sequence). CDR3: CASSLKGYTGELFF. The CDR3 region has the DNA TGTGCCAGCAGTTTAAAAGGATACACCGGGGAGCTGTTTTTT.

The gene calls are TRBV7-9 and TRBJ2-2; 11 bases match TRBD1. This CDR3 comprises 17 residues. With 1 base clipped from V and 3 bases from J, the junction kept 4 bases outside the gene matches. Germline V gene data show CDR1 as SEHNR and CDR2 as FQNEAQ (reference sequence). The DNA for the CDR3 is TGTGCCAGCAGCTTAGGTTCGGGACAGGGGGACACCGGGGAGCTGTTTTTT. It is translated as CASSLGSGQGDTGELFF.

The J gene is TRBJ2-5, the V gene TRBV6-5; unclear D gene. Germline V gene data show CDR1 as MNHEY and CDR2 as SVGAGI. The CDR3 length is 15 residues. Trimming shortened V by 5 bases and J by 1 base, and 14 bases separated the two germline ends. For the CDR3, the DNA is TGTGCCAGCAGTCCCCTCGCTGGTACCCAAGAGACCCAGTACTTC. Protein sequence: CASSPLAGTQETQYF.

In its sample, this clone was seen once. V and J are TRBV29-1 and TRBJ2-7; D remains unclear. V was trimmed by 2 bases and J by 7 bases, leaving 9 bases between them. Germline CDR1 reads SQVTM; CDR2 reads ANQGSEA. This CDR3 contains 11 residues. CDR3: CSVEFAREQYF. CDR3 sequence (DNA): TGCAGCGTTGAATTCGCAAGGGAGCAGTACTTC.

V gene TRBV9 combines with J gene TRBJ2-5; 11 bases line up with TRBD2. J gave up 5 bases and V 0 bases, and 3 bases lay outside the gene matches. CDR3 size: 15 residues. Per germline, CDR1 SGDLS and CDR2 YYNGEE. The chain's CDR3 is CASSVASGRYETQYF. For the CDR3, the DNA is TGTGCCAGCAGCGTAGCTAGCGGGAGGTATGAGACCCAGTACTTC.

The J gene is TRBJ2-5, the V gene TRBV29-1, with D possibly TRBD1 on 8 matching bases. Germline V CDR1 and CDR2: SQVTM, ANQGSEA. Trimming took 6 bases from V and 3 from J, leaving 23 bases between them. CDR3 length: 16 amino acids. The CDR3 sequence: CSVGAGDRWGKETQYF. Here the CDR3 DNA reads TGCAGCGTGGGTGCGGGGGACAGGTGGGGAAAAGAGACCCAGTACTTC. The full variable domain, rest sourced from reference TRBV29-1 and TRBJ2-5, is SAVISQKPSRDICQRGTSLTIQCQVDSQVTMMFWYRQQPGQSLTLIATANQGSEATYESGFVIDKFPISRPNLTFSTLTVSNMSPEDSSIYLCSVGAGDRWGKETQYFGPGTRLLVL.

The chain joins TRBV5-4 to TRBJ2-2; no reliable D call. V was clipped by 4 bases and J by 1 base, with 2 bases between them. The CDR3 has 12 residues. Germline loops: CDR1 SGHNT, CDR2 YYREEE (reference sequence). CDR3 in DNA: TGTGCCAGCAGCGGGAACACCGGGGAGCTGTTTTTT. The encoded protein is CASSGNTGELFF.

The CDR3 DNA is TGTGCCAGCAGCTTAGTTTTAGGGGGCTCCACAGATACGCAGTATTTT. Translating gives CASSLVLGGSTDTQYF. The genes are TRBV7-9 and TRBJ2-3, with 7 bases aligning to TRBD1. CDR1 and CDR2 (germline): SEHNR, FQNEAQ (reference sequence). This CDR3 contains 16 residues. J was trimmed by 2 bases and V by 1 base; bases with no gene match: 6. The variable domain in full, completed from reference TRBV7-9 and TRBJ2-3, reads DTGVSQNPRHKITKRGQNVTFRCDPISEHNRLYWYRQTLGQGPEFLTYFQNEAQLEKSRLLSDRFSAERPKGSFSTLEIQRTEQGDSAMYLCASSLVLGGSTDTQYFGPGTRLTVL.

The V gene is TRBV29-1, the J gene TRBJ2-2, with 10 positions matching TRBD1. V shed 7 bases, J shed 7 bases, and the junction held 3 bases outside the gene matches. Germline values: CDR1 SQVTM, CDR2 ANQGSEA. The CDR3 totals 12 residues. CDR3 bases: TGCAGCGCCGGACAGGGGGGCGGGGAGCTGTTTTTT. It specifies CSAGQGGGELFF.